One sample yielded the 15 T cell receptor beta chains listed below, sequenced in a study of blood T cell repertoires in COVID-19. Repertoires were generated with immunoSEQ multiplex PCR, while TCRdb's copy carries only in-frame clones and drops some. The sample gives around 280,000 clones, 85% to 90% of which show up once; about 10% is in the top ten. The sample was peripheral blood. These receptors all stem from a woman in her 30s with COVID-19, enrolled during active disease.

The V call is TRBV7-8, the J call TRBJ2-1, with a tentative D call TRBD1 (6 bases). The CDR3 runs 14 residues. Trimming took off 4 bases at V and 4 bases at J, with 11 bases between the two ends. Germline CDR1 SGHVS, CDR2 FQNEAQ. CDR3 loop: CASSSRGPYNEQFF. The CDR3 nucleotides are TGTGCCAGCAGCTCCAGGGGTCCTTACAATGAGCAGTTCTTC.

This clone was observed a handful of times. The chain couples TRBV7-6 to TRBJ1-1; tentatively, D is TRBD1 (5 bases). Trimming stripped 5 bases from V and 1 base from J, with 14 bases between. The CDR3 is 15 residues long. Looked up from germline, CDR1 is SGHVS and CDR2 is FNYEAQ. The CDR3 bases are TGTGCCAGCAGCCTTTATCAGGGCTCGAACACTGAAGCTTTCTTT. Translated, it gives CASSLYQGSNTEAFF. The entire variable domain, with the rest obtained from reference TRBV7-6 and TRBJ1-1, is as follows: GAGVSQSPRYKVTKRGQDVALRCDPISGHVSLYWYRQALGQGPEFLTYFNYEAQQDKSGLPNDRFSAERPEGSISTLTIQRTEQRDSAMYRCASSLYQGSNTEAFFGQGTRLTVV.

The chain carries TRBV5-5 and TRBJ2-3; no firm D call. V lost 4 bases and J lost 9, with 12 bases in between. The CDR3 is 12 residues long. Germline V CDR1 and CDR2: SGHKS, YYEKEE (reference sequence). The CDR3 DNA reads TGTGCCAGCAGCAGTAGCCAATCCACGCAGTATTTT. Its protein product is CASSSSQSTQYF.

The chain couples TRBV2 to TRBJ2-3; D call uncertain. This CDR3 has 13 residues. V was clipped by 8 bases and J by 0 bases, with 9 bases between them. From germline, CDR1 is SNHLY and CDR2 FYNNEI. CDR3 protein: CASLPTSTDTQYF. CDR3 bases: TGTGCCAGCCTCCCCACAAGCACAGATACGCAGTATTTT. Supplemented by reference TRBV2 and TRBJ2-3, the full variable domain reads EPEVTQTPSHQVTQMGQEVILRCVPISNHLYFYWYRQILGQKVEFLVSFYNNEISEKSEIFDDQFSVERPDGSNFTLKIRSTKLEDSAMYFCASLPTSTDTQYFGPGTRLTVL.

The gene calls are TRBV19 and TRBJ2-7; TRBD2 matches at 12 bases. Germline CDR1 reads LNHDA; CDR2 reads SQIVND (reference sequence). Trimming at V came to 1 base and at J to 2 bases, leaving 0 bases not matched to a gene. The CDR3 has 15 amino acids. CDR3 sequence: CASSIGTSGAYEQYF. CDR3 DNA: TGTGCCAGTAGTATAGGGACTAGCGGGGCCTACGAGCAGTACTTC. The whole variable domain, filled in from reference TRBV19 and TRBJ2-7, reads DGGITQSPKYLFRKEGQNVTLSCEQNLNHDAMYWYRQDPGQGLRLIYYSQIVNDFQKGDIAEGYSVSREKKESFPLTVTSAQKNPTAFYLCASSIGTSGAYEQYFGPGTRLTVT.

V gene TRBV6-5 combines with J gene TRBJ1-4; 7 positions match TRBD1. CDR1 is MNHEY, CDR2 SVGAGI, per germline. The V segment lost 9 bases and the J segment 5 bases; nucleotides outside the gene matches: 12. The CDR3 totals 15 residues. Here the CDR3 reads CASGLRQGRNEKLFF. The CDR3 DNA sequence: TGTGCCAGTGGGTTGAGACAGGGACGAAATGAAAAACTGTTTTTT.

The chain employs TRBV28 and TRBJ1-3, with unresolved D. The CDR3 length is 15 residues. Trimming took off 2 bases at V and 0 bases at J, with 8 bases between the two ends. Germline V gene lookup returns CDR1 MDHEN and CDR2 SYDVKM. Written as DNA, the CDR3 is TGTGCCAGCAGTTTAGTAGCTGGCTCTGGAAACACCATATATTTT. The encoded protein is CASSLVAGSGNTIYF.

Comments on this clone: The same CDR3 arises from other DNA sequences in this sample as well. The chain links TRBV5-6 to TRBJ1-6; 9 bases line up with TRBD1. This CDR3 region has 16 residues. Germline V lookup: CDR1 SGHDT, CDR2 YYEEEE. After removal of 2 bases from V and 5 bases from J, the junction contained 5 bases not matched to a gene. CDR3 sequence: CASSFGTGLHNSPLHF. DNA for the CDR3: TGTGCCAGCAGCTTTGGGACAGGGCTCCATAATTCACCCCTCCACTTT.

This sequence joins TRBV24-1 and TRBJ1-5; 7 nucleotides align to TRBD1. Losses at the gene ends were 3 bases for V and 3 bases for J; bases not matched to a gene: 7. Germline V gene sequence: CDR1 KGHDR, CDR2 SFDVKD. This CDR3 spans 16 amino acids. CDR3 sequence: CATSDTKTGPNQPQHF. In DNA, the CDR3 is TGTGCCACCAGTGATACTAAGACAGGGCCCAATCAGCCCCAGCATTTT.

The genes are TRBV27 and TRBJ1-5; 7 positions match TRBD1. The V gene's germline CDR1 is MNHEY and CDR2 SMNVEV (reference sequence). Germline trimming cut 5 bases from V and 4 bases from J; bases unmatched to any gene: 8. The CDR3 has 15 amino acids. The CDR3 nucleotides read TGTGCCAGCAGTCTTTGGGACAGCCCTAATCAGCCCCAGCATTTT. This codes for CASSLWDSPNQPQHF.

V and J are TRBV5-5 and TRBJ2-6; 7 bases align to TRBD2. CDR1 and CDR2 from the germline V gene are SGHKS and YYEKEE (reference sequence). The CDR3 totals 16 residues. V lost 0 bases to trimming and J lost 2 bases; unmatched junction nucleotides: 2. Here the CDR3 reads CASSLAAGAGANVLTF. CDR3 nucleotide sequence: TGTGCCAGCAGCTTGGCCGCGGGAGCTGGGGCCAACGTCCTGACTTTC.

The chain couples TRBV5-1 to TRBJ2-7, with a possible D match to TRBD1 (6 bases). The V gene's germline CDR1 is SGHRS and CDR2 YFSETQ. The CDR3 is made up of 14 amino acids. The V and J ends lost 2 bases and 2 bases respectively, with 11 bases between them. The CDR3 nucleotides are TGCGCCAGCAGCTTTTCAGGGGCCGCCTACGAGCAGTACTTC. Its translation is CASSFSGAAYEQYF.

The chain joins TRBV9 to TRBJ2-1, with 10 bases that match TRBD1. CDR3 length equals 14 residues. With V trimmed by 4 bases and J by 8 bases, 6 bases remained unmatched. CDR1 SGDLS and CDR2 YYNGEE come from the germline V gene. The CDR3 protein is CASSPRQGADEQFF. The CDR3 DNA is TGTGCCAGCAGCCCCCGACAGGGGGCAGATGAGCAGTTCTTC.

The rearrangement uses TRBV19 and TRBJ1-5, with TRBD1 as a possible D gene (6 bases). The ends were cut back, 7 bases at V and 4 bases at J, with 14 bases in the middle. The CDR3 sequence is 14 residues long. CDR1 is LNHDA and CDR2 is SQIVND in the germline V gene (reference sequence). DNA for the CDR3: TGTGCCAGTAACAAACAGGGCAGAAATCAGCCCCAGCATTTT. Its protein product is CASNKQGRNQPQHF.

The J gene is TRBJ2-1, the V gene TRBV2; 8 bases match TRBD2. Losses at the gene ends were 3 bases for V and 4 bases for J; bases not matched to a gene: 5. This CDR3 spans 15 amino acids. The germline gives CDR1 SNHLY, CDR2 FYNNEI. The CDR3 DNA sequence: TGTGCCAGCAGTGAGCCCCGCGGGAGGTACAATGAGCAGTTCTTC. Encoded protein: CASSEPRGRYNEQFF.